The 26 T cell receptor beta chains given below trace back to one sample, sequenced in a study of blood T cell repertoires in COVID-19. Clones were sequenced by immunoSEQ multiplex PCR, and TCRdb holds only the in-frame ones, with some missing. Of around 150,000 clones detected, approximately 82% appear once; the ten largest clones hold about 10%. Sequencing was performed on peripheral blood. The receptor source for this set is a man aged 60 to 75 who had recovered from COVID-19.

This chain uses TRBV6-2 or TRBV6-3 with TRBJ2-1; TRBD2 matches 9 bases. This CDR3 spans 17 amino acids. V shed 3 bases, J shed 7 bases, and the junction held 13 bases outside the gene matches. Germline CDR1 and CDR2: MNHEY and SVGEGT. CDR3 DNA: TGTGCCAGCAGTTATGCCGCTAGCGGGGCCAGCTGGAATGAGCAGTTCTTC. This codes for CASSYAASGASWNEQFF.

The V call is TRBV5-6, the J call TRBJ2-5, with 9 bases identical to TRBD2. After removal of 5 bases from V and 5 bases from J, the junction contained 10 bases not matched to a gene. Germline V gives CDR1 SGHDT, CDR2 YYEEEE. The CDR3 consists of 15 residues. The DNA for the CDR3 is TGTGCCAGCAGTTCTGCGGGAGGGCCTGGGGAGACCCAGTACTTC. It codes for CASSSAGGPGETQYF.

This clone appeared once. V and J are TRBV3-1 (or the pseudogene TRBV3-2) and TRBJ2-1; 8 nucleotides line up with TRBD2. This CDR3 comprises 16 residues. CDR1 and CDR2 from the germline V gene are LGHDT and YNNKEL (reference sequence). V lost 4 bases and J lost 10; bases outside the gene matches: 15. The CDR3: CASSPGGLDVGGEQFF. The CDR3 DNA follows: TGTGCCAGCAGCCCGGGGGGGCTAGATGTCGGTGGGGAGCAGTTCTTC.

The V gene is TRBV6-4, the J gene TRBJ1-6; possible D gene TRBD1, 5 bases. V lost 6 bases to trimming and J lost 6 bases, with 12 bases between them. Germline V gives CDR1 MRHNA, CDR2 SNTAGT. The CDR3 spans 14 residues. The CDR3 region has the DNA TGTGCCAGCAGGGGGACTGGGGCTAATTCACCCCTCCACTTT. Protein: CASRGTGANSPLHF.

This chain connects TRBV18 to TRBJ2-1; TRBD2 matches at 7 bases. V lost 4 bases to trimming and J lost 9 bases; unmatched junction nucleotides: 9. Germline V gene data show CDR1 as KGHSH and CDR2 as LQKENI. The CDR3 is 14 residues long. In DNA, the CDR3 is TGTGCCAGCTCACTCCTTGGACTAGAGGCTGAGCAGTTCTTC. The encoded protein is CASSLLGLEAEQFF.

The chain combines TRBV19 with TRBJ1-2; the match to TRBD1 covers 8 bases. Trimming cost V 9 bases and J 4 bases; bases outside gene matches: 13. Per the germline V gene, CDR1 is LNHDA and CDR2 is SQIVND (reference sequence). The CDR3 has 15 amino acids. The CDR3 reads CASLNGQGSSYGYTF. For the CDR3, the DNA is TGTGCCAGCTTAAACGGACAGGGCTCCTCCTATGGCTACACCTTC.

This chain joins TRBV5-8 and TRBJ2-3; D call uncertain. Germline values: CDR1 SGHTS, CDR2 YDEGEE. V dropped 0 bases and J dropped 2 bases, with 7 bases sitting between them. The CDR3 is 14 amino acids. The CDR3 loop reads CASSLAIVTDTQYF. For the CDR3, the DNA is TGTGCCAGCAGCTTGGCGATAGTCACAGATACGCAGTATTTT. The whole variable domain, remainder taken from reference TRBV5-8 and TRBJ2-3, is EAGVTQSPTHLIKTRGQQATLRCSPISGHTSVYWYQQALGLGLQFLLWYDEGEERNRGNFPPRFSGRQFPNYSSELNVNALELEDSALYLCASSLAIVTDTQYFGPGTRLTVL.

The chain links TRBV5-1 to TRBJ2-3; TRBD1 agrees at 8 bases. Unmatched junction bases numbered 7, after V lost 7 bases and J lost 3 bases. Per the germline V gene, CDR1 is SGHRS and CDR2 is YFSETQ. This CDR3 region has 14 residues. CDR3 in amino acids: CASRSQGVTDTQYF. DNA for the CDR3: TGCGCCAGCCGCTCACAGGGGGTGACAGATACGCAGTATTTT.

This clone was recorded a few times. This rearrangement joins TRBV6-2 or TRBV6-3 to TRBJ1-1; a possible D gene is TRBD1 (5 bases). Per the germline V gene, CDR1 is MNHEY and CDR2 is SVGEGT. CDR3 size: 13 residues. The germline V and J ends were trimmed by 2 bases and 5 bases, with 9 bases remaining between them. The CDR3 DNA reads TGTGCCAGCAGTTACGGGGGGGAAACTGAAGCTTTCTTT. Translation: CASSYGGETEAFF.

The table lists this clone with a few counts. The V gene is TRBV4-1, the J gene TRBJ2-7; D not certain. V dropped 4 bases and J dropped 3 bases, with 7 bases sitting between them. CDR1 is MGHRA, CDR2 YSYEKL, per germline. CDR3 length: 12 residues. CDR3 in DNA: TGCGCCAGCAGCCGTTACTACTACGAGCAGTACTTC. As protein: CASSRYYYEQYF.

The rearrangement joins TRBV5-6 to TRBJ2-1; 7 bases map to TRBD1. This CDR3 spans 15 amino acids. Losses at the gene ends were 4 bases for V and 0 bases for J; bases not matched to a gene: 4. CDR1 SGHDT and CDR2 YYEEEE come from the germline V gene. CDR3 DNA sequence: TGTGCCAGCAGCCGACAGGGATTCTCCTACAATGAGCAGTTCTTC. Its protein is CASSRQGFSYNEQFF.

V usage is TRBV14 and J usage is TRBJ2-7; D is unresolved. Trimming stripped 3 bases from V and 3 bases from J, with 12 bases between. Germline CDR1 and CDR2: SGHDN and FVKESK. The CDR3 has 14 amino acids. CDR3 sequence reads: CASSHFSSIYEQYF. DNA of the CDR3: TGTGCCAGCAGCCACTTTAGCTCAATCTACGAGCAGTACTTC. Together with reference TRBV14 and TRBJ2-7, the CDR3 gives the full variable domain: EAGVTQFPSHSVIEKGQTVTLRCDPISGHDNLYWYRRVMGKEIKFLLHFVKESKQDESGMPNNRFLAERTGGTYSTLKVQPAELEDSGVYFCASSHFSSIYEQYFGPGTRLTVT.

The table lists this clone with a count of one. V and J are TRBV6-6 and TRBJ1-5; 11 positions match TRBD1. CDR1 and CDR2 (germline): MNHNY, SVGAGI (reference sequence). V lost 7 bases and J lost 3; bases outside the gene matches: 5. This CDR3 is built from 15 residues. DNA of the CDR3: TGTGCCAGCACCGGGACAGGGGGACACAATCAGCCCCAGCATTTT. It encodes CASTGTGGHNQPQHF.

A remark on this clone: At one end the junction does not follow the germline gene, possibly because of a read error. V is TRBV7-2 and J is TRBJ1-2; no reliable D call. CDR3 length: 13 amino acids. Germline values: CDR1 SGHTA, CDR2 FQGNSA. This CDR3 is CASNLARGRGYTF. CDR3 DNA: TGTGCCAGCAACTTAGCCCGGGGTAGAGGCTACACCTTC. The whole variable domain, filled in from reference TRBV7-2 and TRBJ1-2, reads GAGVSQSPSNKVTEKGKDVELRCDPISGHTALYWYRQSLGQGLEFLIYFQGNSAPDKSGLPSDRFSAERTGGSVSTLTIQRTQQEDSAVYLCASNLARGRGYTFGSGTRLTVV.

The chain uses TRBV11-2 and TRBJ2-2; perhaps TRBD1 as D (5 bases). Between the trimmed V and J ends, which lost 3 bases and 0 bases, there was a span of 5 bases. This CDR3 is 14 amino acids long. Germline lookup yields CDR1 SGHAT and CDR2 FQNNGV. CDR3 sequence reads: CASSLTANTGELFF. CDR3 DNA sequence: TGTGCCAGCAGCTTGACAGCGAACACCGGGGAGCTGTTTTTT.

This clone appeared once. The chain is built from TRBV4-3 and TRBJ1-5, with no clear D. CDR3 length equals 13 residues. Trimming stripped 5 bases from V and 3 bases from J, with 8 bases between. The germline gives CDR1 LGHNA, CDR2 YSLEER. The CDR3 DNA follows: TGCGCCAGCAGCGTAGCGGACAATCAGCCCCAGCATTTT. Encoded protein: CASSVADNQPQHF.

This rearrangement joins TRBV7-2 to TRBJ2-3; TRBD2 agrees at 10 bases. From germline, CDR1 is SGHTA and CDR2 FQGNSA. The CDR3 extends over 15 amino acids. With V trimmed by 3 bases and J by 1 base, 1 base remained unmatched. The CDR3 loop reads CASSFLAGGTDTQYF. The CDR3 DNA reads TGTGCCAGCAGCTTTCTAGCGGGGGGCACAGATACGCAGTATTTT.

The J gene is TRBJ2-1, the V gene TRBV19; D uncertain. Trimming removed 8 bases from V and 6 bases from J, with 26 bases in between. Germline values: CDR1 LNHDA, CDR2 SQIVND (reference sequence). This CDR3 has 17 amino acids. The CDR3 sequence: CASQHGARGITANEQFF. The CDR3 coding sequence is TGTGCCAGTCAGCACGGAGCCCGAGGAATTACGGCCAATGAGCAGTTCTTC.

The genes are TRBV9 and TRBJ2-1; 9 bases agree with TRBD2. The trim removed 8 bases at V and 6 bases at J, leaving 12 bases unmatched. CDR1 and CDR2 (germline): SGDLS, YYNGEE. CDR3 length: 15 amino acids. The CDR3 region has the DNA TGTGCCAGTACGCCCTGGGCTAGCGGGACCAATGAGCAGTTCTTC. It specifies CASTPWASGTNEQFF. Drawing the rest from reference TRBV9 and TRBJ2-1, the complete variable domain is DSGVTQTPKHLITATGQRVTLRCSPRSGDLSVYWYQQSLDQGLQFLIQYYNGEERAKGNILERFSAQQFPDLHSELNLSSLELGDSALYFCASTPWASGTNEQFFGPGTRLTVL.

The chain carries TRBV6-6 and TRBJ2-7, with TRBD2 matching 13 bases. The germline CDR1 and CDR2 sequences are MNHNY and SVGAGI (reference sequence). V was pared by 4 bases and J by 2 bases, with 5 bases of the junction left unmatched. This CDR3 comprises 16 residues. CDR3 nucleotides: TGTGCCAGCAGTTCACGGACTAGCGGGAGAACCTACGAGCAGTACTTC. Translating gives CASSSRTSGRTYEQYF.

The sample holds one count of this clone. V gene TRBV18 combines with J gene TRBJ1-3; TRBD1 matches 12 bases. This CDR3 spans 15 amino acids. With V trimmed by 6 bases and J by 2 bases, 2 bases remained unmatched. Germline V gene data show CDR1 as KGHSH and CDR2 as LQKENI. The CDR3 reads CASSRDRGPGNTIYF. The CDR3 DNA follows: TGTGCCAGCTCGCGGGACAGGGGGCCTGGAAACACCATATATTTT.

For the CDR3, the DNA is TGTGCCAGCAGTTACTCGATGGAGGGAACCGAGCAGTACTTC. It specifies CASSYSMEGTEQYF. The rearrangement links TRBV6-6 to TRBJ2-7, with D possibly TRBD2 on 6 matching bases. Per germline, CDR1 MNHNY and CDR2 SVGAGI (reference sequence). The CDR3 runs to 14 residues. Trimming stripped 0 bases from V and 6 bases from J, with 12 bases between.

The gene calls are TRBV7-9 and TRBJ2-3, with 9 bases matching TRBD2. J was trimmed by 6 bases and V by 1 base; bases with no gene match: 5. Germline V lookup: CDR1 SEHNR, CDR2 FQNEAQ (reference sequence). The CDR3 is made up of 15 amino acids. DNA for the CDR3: TGTGCCAGCAGCTTAGTAGCGGGGGTGGCGGATACGCAGTATTTT. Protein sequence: CASSLVAGVADTQYF. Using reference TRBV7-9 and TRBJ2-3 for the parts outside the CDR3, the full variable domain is DTGVSQNPRHKITKRGQNVTFRCDPISEHNRLYWYRQTLGQGPEFLTYFQNEAQLEKSRLLSDRFSAERPKGSFSTLEIQRTEQGDSAMYLCASSLVAGVADTQYFGPGTRLTVL.

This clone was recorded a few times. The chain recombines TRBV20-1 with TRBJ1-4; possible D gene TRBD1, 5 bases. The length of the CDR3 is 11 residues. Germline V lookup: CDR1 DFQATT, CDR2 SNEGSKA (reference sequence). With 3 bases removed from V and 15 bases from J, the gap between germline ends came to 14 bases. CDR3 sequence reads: CSASGGQGVFF. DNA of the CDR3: TGCAGTGCTAGTGGAGGACAAGGGGTGTTTTTT.

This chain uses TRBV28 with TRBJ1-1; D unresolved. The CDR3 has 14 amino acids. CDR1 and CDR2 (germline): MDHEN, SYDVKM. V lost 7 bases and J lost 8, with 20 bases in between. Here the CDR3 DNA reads TGTGCCAGCAATAATAATAGAAGCTTTCGAGAAGCTTTCTTT. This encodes CASNNNRSFREAFF. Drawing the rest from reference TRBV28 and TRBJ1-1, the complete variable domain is DVKVTQSSRYLVKRTGEKVFLECVQDMDHENMFWYRQDPGLGLRLIYFSYDVKMKEKGDIPEGYSVSREKKERFSLILESASTNQTSMYLCASNNNRSFREAFFGQGTRLTVV.

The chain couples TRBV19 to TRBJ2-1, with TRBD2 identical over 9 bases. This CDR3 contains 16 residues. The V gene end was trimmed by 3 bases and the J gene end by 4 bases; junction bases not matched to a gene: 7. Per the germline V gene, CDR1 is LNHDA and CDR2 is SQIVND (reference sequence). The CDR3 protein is CASSMSGGTPYNEQFF. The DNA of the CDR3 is TGTGCCAGTAGTATGAGCGGGGGGACCCCTTACAATGAGCAGTTCTTC.